These 26 T cell receptor beta chains came from one sample sequenced in a study of blood T cell repertoires in COVID-19. Generated by immunoSEQ multiplex PCR, the TCRdb table keeps only in-frame clones and is missing some. The table includes a few hundred thousand clones, around 80% detected once. Sequencing was done on a sample of PBMCs or T cells enriched from blood (not recorded which). All receptors derive from a man in his thirties or forties with acute COVID-19.

The sample holds one count of this clone. The chain is built from TRBV10-1 and TRBJ1-1, with 8 bases identical to TRBD1. The V and J ends lost 2 bases and 1 base, in that order; junction bases with no gene match: 9. The CDR3 has 17 amino acids. CDR1 is WNHNN, CDR2 SYGVQD, per germline (reference sequence). The CDR3 loop is CASSEGAGGRKNTEAFF. In DNA, the CDR3 is TGCGCCAGCAGTGAGGGAGCAGGGGGCCGGAAGAACACTGAAGCTTTCTTT.

V is TRBV11-3 and J is TRBJ2-1; 12 nucleotides match TRBD2. Germline V CDR1 and CDR2: SGHNT, YENEEA. This CDR3 region has 19 residues. V gave up 5 bases and J gave up 0 bases; unmatched junction bases: 11. The CDR3 sequence: CASSLRGLAGRSSYNEQFF. The CDR3 nucleotides read TGTGCCAGCAGCCTAAGAGGACTAGCGGGGCGGAGCTCCTACAATGAGCAGTTCTTC.

This chain joins TRBV6-5 and TRBJ1-1, with D uncertain. The length of the CDR3 is 14 residues. Germline lookup yields CDR1 MNHEY and CDR2 SVGAGI. V shed 3 bases and J shed 0 bases, with 8 bases lying between them. The CDR3 region is CASSYERVNTEAFF. In nucleotides, the CDR3 is TGTGCCAGCAGTTATGAGCGGGTGAACACTGAAGCTTTCTTT.

Remarks on this clone: The germline gene is not matched at one end of the junction; a read error may be the cause. This chain joins TRBV11-1 and TRBJ2-1; D call uncertain. Germline CDR1 is SGHAT and CDR2 is FQDESV (reference sequence). This CDR3 is 15 amino acids long. The CDR3 DNA is TGTGCCAGCAGGTTAGCTTTGAGCTCCTACAATGAGCAGTTCTTC. It is translated as CASRLALSSYNEQFF.

This clone was counted a single time. The CDR3, as DNA: TGTGCCACCAGTGAAATAGCGGGGGGAGAATACAATGAGCAGTTCTTC. Protein sequence: CATSEIAGGEYNEQFF. V is TRBV24-1 and J is TRBJ2-1; 10 bases are shared with TRBD2. Losses at the gene ends were 4 bases for V and 4 bases for J; bases not matched to a gene: 6. The CDR3 has 16 residues. CDR1 and CDR2 (germline): KGHDR, SFDVKD.

This rearrangement joins TRBV5-4 to TRBJ2-1, with D perhaps matching TRBD2 (6 bases). The germline V gene has CDR1 SGHNT and CDR2 YYREEE (reference sequence). The CDR3 totals 16 residues. Trimming took off 3 bases at V and 0 bases at J, with 13 bases between the two ends. CDR3 region: CASSYGGSGSYNEQFF. CDR3 sequence (DNA): TGTGCCAGCAGCTACGGGGGTTCGGGCTCCTACAATGAGCAGTTCTTC.

The V call is TRBV18, the J call TRBJ2-7; unclear D gene. V lost 6 bases and J 7 bases, leaving 19 bases between the germline ends. Per the germline V gene, CDR1 is KGHSH and CDR2 is LQKENI. There are 14 residues in the CDR3. The CDR3 bases are TGTGCCAGCTCGCCTTCGGTCCAACGAGGTGAGCAGTACGTC. It encodes CASSPSVQRGEQYV.

The rearrangement joins TRBV9 to TRBJ2-5; a weak D match, TRBD1 (6 bases). Germline CDR1 reads SGDLS; CDR2 reads YYNGEE. The V end was cut by 0 bases, the J end by 5 bases, with 17 bases between. The CDR3 covers 16 residues. The CDR3 reads CASSVESGARGETQYF. The CDR3 DNA is TGTGCCAGCAGCGTAGAGTCAGGGGCGAGAGGGGAGACCCAGTACTTC.

The gene calls are TRBV5-6 and TRBJ2-7; the match to TRBD2 covers 11 bases. Germline CDR1 reads SGHDT; CDR2 reads YYEEEE. V lost 5 bases to trimming and J lost 5 bases; unmatched junction nucleotides: 15. The CDR3 is 17 amino acids. This chain's CDR3 is CASRPWAASGRTHEQYV. The CDR3 DNA is TGTGCCAGCAGACCTTGGGCCGCTAGCGGGAGGACCCACGAGCAGTACGTC.

The rearrangement uses TRBV6-5 and TRBJ2-7; TRBD2 matches at 7 bases. With V trimmed by 4 bases and J by 2 bases, 5 bases remained unmatched. The germline V gene has CDR1 MNHEY and CDR2 SVGAGI. This CDR3 region has 14 residues. The CDR3 DNA follows: TGTGCCAGCAGTTGGGTGGCGGGGGCCTACGAGCAGTACGTC. It yields the protein CASSWVAGAYEQYV.

The gene calls are TRBV14 and TRBJ2-1; maybe TRBD2 (5 bases). Trimming removed 1 base from V and 0 bases from J, with 7 bases in between. This CDR3 region has 15 residues. Germline assignment: CDR1 SGHDN and CDR2 FVKESK. For the CDR3, the DNA is TGTGCCAGCAGCCAAGTGGGGAGCTCCTACAATGAGCAGTTCTTC. Translation: CASSQVGSSYNEQFF.

V usage is TRBV9 and J usage is TRBJ1-3; 9 bases line up with TRBD1. CDR1 and CDR2 from the germline V gene are SGDLS and YYNGEE. V lost 3 bases to trimming and J lost 0 bases; unmatched junction nucleotides: 7. This CDR3 comprises 17 residues. The DNA of the CDR3 is TGTGCCAGCAGCGGATTACAGGGGGCCGACTCTGGAAACACCATATATTTT. Translated, it gives CASSGLQGADSGNTIYF. Full variable domain (remainder filled in from reference TRBV9 and TRBJ1-3): DSGVTQTPKHLITATGQRVTLRCSPRSGDLSVYWYQQSLDQGLQFLIQYYNGEERAKGNILERFSAQQFPDLHSELNLSSLELGDSALYFCASSGLQGADSGNTIYFGEGSWLTVV.

The chain employs TRBV7-8 and TRBJ1-5, with D unclear. In germline, CDR1 is SGHVS, CDR2 FQNEAQ. This CDR3 has 13 amino acids. V lost 5 bases to trimming and J lost 1 base, with 6 bases between them. CDR3 sequence: CASSPLSNQPQHF. For the CDR3, the DNA is TGTGCCAGCAGCCCCCTGAGCAATCAGCCCCAGCATTTT.

The J gene is TRBJ1-1, the V gene TRBV20-1; D perhaps matches TRBD1 (6 bases). This CDR3 has 15 residues. The germline V gene encodes CDR1 DFQATT and CDR2 SNEGSKA (reference sequence). Trimming shortened V by 3 bases and J by 1 base, and 15 bases separated the two germline ends. The CDR3 region has the DNA TGCAGTGCTAGTCGCTCCTGGGGGCAGAACACTGAAGCTTTCTTT. Translating gives CSASRSWGQNTEAFF.

This chain uses TRBV27 with TRBJ2-1; D remains ambiguous. The CDR3 totals 12 residues. The ends were cut back, 3 bases at V and 9 bases at J, with 9 bases in the middle. Germline assignment: CDR1 MNHEY and CDR2 SMNVEV (reference sequence). CDR3 amino acids: CASSFLAGEQFF. In DNA form, the CDR3 reads TGTGCCAGCAGTTTTTTGGCTGGTGAGCAGTTCTTC.

This sequence joins TRBV27 and TRBJ2-1; weak D call: TRBD2 (5 bases). Germline assignment: CDR1 MNHEY and CDR2 SMNVEV (reference sequence). This CDR3 comprises 15 residues. Trimming removed 3 bases at V and 8 bases at J, with 17 bases between. CDR3 region: CASSLGLAITDEQFF. In DNA, the CDR3 is TGTGCCAGCAGTTTGGGTCTAGCAATCACCGATGAGCAGTTCTTC.

The chain employs TRBV4-1 and TRBJ1-4, with 10 bases aligning to TRBD1. The CDR3 covers 14 residues. Germline trimming cut 4 bases from V and 8 bases from J; bases unmatched to any gene: 4. In germline, CDR1 is MGHRA, CDR2 YSYEKL. The CDR3 here is CASSPDRGVEKLFF. DNA for the CDR3: TGCGCCAGCAGCCCGGACAGGGGGGTGGAAAAACTGTTTTTT.

The gene calls are TRBV18 and TRBJ1-6; the D is unclear. The germline V gene has CDR1 KGHSH and CDR2 LQKENI. The CDR3 totals 13 residues. V gave up 2 bases and J gave up 11 bases, with 10 bases separating them. The CDR3 DNA follows: TGTGCCAGCTCACCAGACTATGGTGCACCCCTCCACTTT. This sequence encodes CASSPDYGAPLHF. The whole variable domain, remainder taken from reference TRBV18 and TRBJ1-6, is NAGVMQNPRHLVRRRGQEARLRCSPMKGHSHVYWYRQLPEEGLKFMVYLQKENIIDESGMPKERFSAEFPKEGPSILRIQQVVRGDSAAYFCASSPDYGAPLHFGNGTRLTVT.

This clone occurred a few times. The chain has TRBV18 and TRBJ1-1; 7 bases are shared with TRBD1. V was pared by 0 bases and J by 4 bases, with 5 bases of the junction left unmatched. CDR1 KGHSH and CDR2 LQKENI come from the germline V gene. The CDR3 is 15 residues long. CDR3 region: CASSPPTGPSTEAFF. In DNA, the CDR3 is TGTGCCAGCTCACCACCGACAGGGCCGAGCACTGAAGCTTTCTTT.

The V gene is TRBV6-2 or TRBV6-3, the J gene TRBJ1-5; D gene uncertain. CDR3 length: 13 residues. CDR1 is MNHEY, CDR2 SVGEGT, per germline. Trimming left V 6 bases short and J 10 bases short, with 16 bases between. The CDR3: CASSSRERVPQHF. CDR3 coding DNA: TGTGCCAGCAGCTCAAGAGAGAGGGTTCCCCAGCATTTT.

The J gene is TRBJ2-1, the V gene TRBV19; TRBD2 is a possible D gene (6 bases). V gave up 2 bases and J gave up 3 bases, with 14 bases separating them. This CDR3 is built from 16 residues. Germline CDR1 is LNHDA and CDR2 is SQIVND (reference sequence). CDR3 DNA sequence: TGTGCCAGTAGTATAATTGGCGGCGGGATCTACAATGAGCAGTTCTTC. Its translation is CASSIIGGGIYNEQFF.

V and J are TRBV7-6 and TRBJ1-2; 9 nucleotides line up with TRBD1. V was clipped by 5 bases and J by 7 bases; unmatched bases: 14. The germline CDR1 and CDR2 sequences are SGHVS and FNYEAQ. The CDR3 totals 16 residues. CDR3 coding DNA: TGTGCCAGCAGCAACCGGGACAGGGACCTCAGGGGTGGCTACACCTTC. It is translated as CASSNRDRDLRGGYTF.

The V gene is TRBV4-3, the J gene TRBJ1-2; no firm D call. Trimming took 0 bases from V and 4 from J, leaving 9 bases between them. This CDR3 comprises 14 residues. Germline V gives CDR1 LGHNA, CDR2 YSLEER. CDR3 nucleotides: TGCGCCAGCAGCCAAGAACCGGGAACCTATGGCTACACCTTC. This sequence encodes CASSQEPGTYGYTF.

This chain connects TRBV20-1 to TRBJ1-1; D is unclear. With 3 bases removed from V and 7 bases from J, the gap between germline ends came to 9 bases. This CDR3 comprises 11 residues. The germline gives CDR1 DFQATT, CDR2 SNEGSKA (reference sequence). CDR3 coding DNA: TGCAGTGCTAGTCAGGTTGGTGAAGCTTTCTTT. Its translation is CSASQVGEAFF.

V is TRBV4-1 and J is TRBJ2-3; no firm D call. Germline V CDR1 and CDR2: MGHRA, YSYEKL. The V end was cut by 6 bases, the J end by 0 bases, with 13 bases between. The CDR3 is made up of 15 amino acids. CDR3 DNA: TGCGCCAGCAGTCTGAGGAGTTCTAGCACAGATACGCAGTATTTT. It codes for CASSLRSSSTDTQYF.

This chain connects TRBV9 to TRBJ1-2, with D tentatively TRBD1 (6 bases). Germline lookup yields CDR1 SGDLS and CDR2 YYNGEE. The CDR3 is made up of 15 amino acids. Trimming removed 0 bases from V and 0 bases from J, with 9 bases in between. CDR3 region: CASSVGQEANYGYTF. The CDR3 DNA sequence: TGTGCCAGCAGCGTAGGACAGGAAGCTAACTATGGCTACACCTTC.